This T cell receptor (beta chain) was sequenced for a study of blood T cell repertoires in COVID-19. Whole-study context: The United States, Italy and Spain were the sources of the acute and convalescent COVID-19 samples.

Assay: immunoSEQ multiplex PCR; the TCRdb copy retains only in-frame clones and omits some. The repertoire holds over 150,000 clones, with roughly 91% as singletons. CDR3 length: 13 residues. The V gene's germline CDR1 is LGHNT and CDR2 FRNRAP. With V trimmed by 11 bases and J by 2 bases, 7 bases remained unmatched. This TCR was sampled from a man between 18 and 29 years old with acute or convalescent COVID-19. The chain links TRBV12-5 to TRBJ1-1; 8 positions match TRBD1. The sample was peripheral blood. The CDR3 nucleotides read TGTGCTGGCCGCGACAGGGGAAACACTGAAGCTTTCTTT. It translates to CAGRDRGNTEAFF.